This T cell receptor beta chain stems from a study of T-cell memory formation after mild COVID-19. In the study overall: TCR clustering was largely donor specific.

From 5'RACE with constant-segment primers came TCR alpha and TCR beta cDNA libraries that carried sample barcodes and UMIs. TCRdb re-derived calls from the 5' RACE reads in MiXCR, one entry per CDR3 protein. The sample gives around 140,000 distinct CDR3 sequences, 19% of which show up once; about 2.3% is in the top ten. This clonotype showed up just a few times. Its antigen is unknown. Study conclusions and caveats: There was no confirmation that second-wave clones peaking on day 37 were SARS-CoV-2 specific.

V lost 5 bases, J lost 3 bases, and 13 bases lay in between. This CDR3 has 14 amino acids. CDR1 and CDR2 from the germline V gene are SGHVS and FNYEAQ. The gene calls are TRBV7-6 and TRBJ1-2, with D possibly being TRBD1 (5 bases). The receptor comes from an adult woman who had mild COVID-19 (a few samples of this study predate the infection). Cell type and time point are not known. The specimen was PBMCs or a T cell subset sorted from them (not recorded which). The CDR3 coding sequence is TGTGCCAGCAGCCGGGAGGCGGGACACTATGGCTACACCTTC. It encodes CASSREAGHYGYTF.